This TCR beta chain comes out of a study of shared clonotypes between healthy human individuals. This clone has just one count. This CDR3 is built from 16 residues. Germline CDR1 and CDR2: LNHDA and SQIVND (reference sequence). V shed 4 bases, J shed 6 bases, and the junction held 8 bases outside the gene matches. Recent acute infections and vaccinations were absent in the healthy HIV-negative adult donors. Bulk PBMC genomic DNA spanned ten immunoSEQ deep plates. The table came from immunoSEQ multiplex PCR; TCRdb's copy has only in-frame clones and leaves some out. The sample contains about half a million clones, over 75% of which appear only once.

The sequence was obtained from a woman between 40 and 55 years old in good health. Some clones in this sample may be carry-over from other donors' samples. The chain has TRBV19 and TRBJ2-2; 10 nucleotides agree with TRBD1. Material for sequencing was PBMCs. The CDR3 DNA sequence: TGTGCCAGTAGTACCCCCGGGACAGGGGCACCCGGGGAGCTGTTTTTT. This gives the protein CASSTPGTGAPGELFF.